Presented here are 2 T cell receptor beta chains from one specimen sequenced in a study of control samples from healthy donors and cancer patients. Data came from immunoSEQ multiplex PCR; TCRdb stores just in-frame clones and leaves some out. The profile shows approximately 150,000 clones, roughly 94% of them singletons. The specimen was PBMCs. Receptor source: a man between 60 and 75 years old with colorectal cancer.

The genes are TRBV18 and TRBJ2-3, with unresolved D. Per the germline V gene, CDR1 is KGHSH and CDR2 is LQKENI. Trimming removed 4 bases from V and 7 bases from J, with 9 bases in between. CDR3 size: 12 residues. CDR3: CASSLTLNTQYF. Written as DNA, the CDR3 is TGTGCCAGCTCACTGACATTAAATACGCAGTATTTT. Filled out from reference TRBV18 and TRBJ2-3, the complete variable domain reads NAGVMQNPRHLVRRRGQEARLRCSPMKGHSHVYWYRQLPEEGLKFMVYLQKENIIDESGMPKERFSAEFPKEGPSILRIQQVVRGDSAAYFCASSLTLNTQYFGPGTRLTVL.

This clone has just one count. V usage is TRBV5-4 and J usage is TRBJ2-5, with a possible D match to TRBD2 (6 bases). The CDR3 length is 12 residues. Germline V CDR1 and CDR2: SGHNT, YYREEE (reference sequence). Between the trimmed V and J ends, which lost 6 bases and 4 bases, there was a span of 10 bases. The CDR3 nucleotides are TGTGCCAGCACCCTGGGGGGAGAGACCCAGTACTTC. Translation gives CASTLGGETQYF.